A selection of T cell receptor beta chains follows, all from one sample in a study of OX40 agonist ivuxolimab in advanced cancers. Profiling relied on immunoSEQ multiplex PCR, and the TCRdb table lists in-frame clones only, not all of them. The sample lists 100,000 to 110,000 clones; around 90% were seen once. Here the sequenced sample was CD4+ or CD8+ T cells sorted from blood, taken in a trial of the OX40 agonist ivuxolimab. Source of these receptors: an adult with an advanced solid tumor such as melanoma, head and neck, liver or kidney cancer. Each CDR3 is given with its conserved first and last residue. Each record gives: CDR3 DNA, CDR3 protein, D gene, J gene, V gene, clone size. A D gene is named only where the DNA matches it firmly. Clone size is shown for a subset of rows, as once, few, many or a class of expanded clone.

cdr3_nt: TGTGCCAGTAGTATGGACAGACCGGGACTAGTGGGTGTTGAGCAGTTCTTC
cdr3_aa: CASSMDRPGLVGVEQFF
d_call: TRBD2
j_call: TRBJ2-1
v_call: TRBV19
clone_size: -

cdr3_nt: TGTGCCAGCAGAGAGGGACAGGAAGAGACCCAGTACTTC
cdr3_aa: CASREGQEETQYF
d_call: TRBD1
j_call: TRBJ2-5
v_call: TRBV28
clone_size: -

cdr3_nt: TGTGCCAGCAGCTGGGGACTAGCGGGAGAGCAAGAGACCCAGTACTTC
cdr3_aa: CASSWGLAGEQETQYF
d_call: TRBD2
j_call: TRBJ2-5
v_call: TRBV13
clone_size: once

cdr3_nt: TGTGCCAGCAGCTTAGACGAGGCCGGGCTTACGCAGTATTTT
cdr3_aa: CASSLDEAGLTQYF
d_call: -
j_call: TRBJ2-3
v_call: TRBV7-6
clone_size: -

cdr3_nt: TGTGCCAGCAGCGTAGACAACGGCAATCAAGAGACCCAGTACTTC
cdr3_aa: CASSVDNGNQETQYF
d_call: -
j_call: TRBJ2-5
v_call: TRBV9
clone_size: -

cdr3_nt: TGCGCCAGCAGTGAGTGGGCTAGCGGGAGTGCCGGGGAGCTGTTTTTT
cdr3_aa: CASSEWASGSAGELFF
d_call: TRBD2
j_call: TRBJ2-2
v_call: TRBV10-1
clone_size: -

cdr3_nt: TGCGCCAGCAGCTTTCCTAGCGGGAGCCAAGAGACCCAGTACTTC
cdr3_aa: CASSFPSGSQETQYF
d_call: TRBD2
j_call: TRBJ2-5
v_call: TRBV5-1
clone_size: -

cdr3_nt: TGCAGCGACGTAGACCTAGCGGGAGCCAAGTATGAGCAGTTCTTC
cdr3_aa: CSDVDLAGAKYEQFF
d_call: TRBD2
j_call: TRBJ2-1
v_call: TRBV29-1
clone_size: -

cdr3_nt: TGTGCCAGCAGCCCCTCGGTGGGGAGAGATACGCAGTATTTT
cdr3_aa: CASSPSVGRDTQYF
d_call: -
j_call: TRBJ2-3
v_call: TRBV28
clone_size: -

cdr3_nt: TGTGCCAGCAGTTACGGGTCGGTAACTGAAGCTTTCTTT
cdr3_aa: CASSYGSVTEAFF
d_call: -
j_call: TRBJ1-1
v_call: TRBV28
clone_size: -

cdr3_nt: TGTGCCAGCAGCGAGAGGAAGGGGGCAAACATTCAGTACTTC
cdr3_aa: CASSERKGANIQYF
d_call: TRBD1
j_call: TRBJ2-4
v_call: TRBV7-3
clone_size: -

cdr3_nt: TGTGCCAGCAGGCTGGGACAGGGACTTACCTACGAGCAGTACTTC
cdr3_aa: CASRLGQGLTYEQYF
d_call: TRBD1
j_call: TRBJ2-7
v_call: TRBV6-1
clone_size: -

cdr3_nt: TGTGCCAGTAGTATAGATCCGGGTACCGAGCAGTACTTC
cdr3_aa: CASSIDPGTEQYF
d_call: -
j_call: TRBJ2-7
v_call: TRBV19
clone_size: -

cdr3_nt: TGTGCCATCAGTGAGGACACCACAGATACGCAGTATTTT
cdr3_aa: CAISEDTTDTQYF
d_call: -
j_call: TRBJ2-3
v_call: TRBV10-3
clone_size: -

cdr3_nt: TGTGCCAACTCGATTAGTCCTGGGGCCAACGTCCTGACTTTC
cdr3_aa: CANSISPGANVLTF
d_call: -
j_call: TRBJ2-6
v_call: TRBV7-2
clone_size: -

cdr3_nt: TGCGCCAGCAGCCTAGGGGCAACTAATGAAAAACTGTTTTTT
cdr3_aa: CASSLGATNEKLFF
d_call: -
j_call: TRBJ1-4
v_call: TRBV4-1
clone_size: -

cdr3_nt: TGTGCCAGCAGTGAGCAGGGCTACAATGAGCAGTTCTTC
cdr3_aa: CASSEQGYNEQFF
d_call: -
j_call: TRBJ2-1
v_call: TRBV2
clone_size: -

cdr3_nt: TGCGCCAGCAGCTTGGAAGGGTTAGGCAATCAGCCCCAGCATTTT
cdr3_aa: CASSLEGLGNQPQHF
d_call: -
j_call: TRBJ1-5
v_call: TRBV5-1
clone_size: -

cdr3_nt: TGTGCCAGCAGTTTACCTCAGGGGGTCGAGCAGTACTTC
cdr3_aa: CASSLPQGVEQYF
d_call: TRBD1
j_call: TRBJ2-7
v_call: TRBV28
clone_size: -

cdr3_nt: TGTGCCAGCAGCAAAACTAGCGGGAAATACTACGAGCAGTACTTC
cdr3_aa: CASSKTSGKYYEQYF
d_call: TRBD2
j_call: TRBJ2-7
v_call: TRBV28
clone_size: -

cdr3_nt: TGTGCCAGCAGCGGCGGAGTTGGAGAGACCCAGTACTTC
cdr3_aa: CASSGGVGETQYF
d_call: -
j_call: TRBJ2-5
v_call: TRBV7-9
clone_size: -

cdr3_nt: TGTGCCAGCAGCTTGGCACTAGCGGGACCTCTGCCGCAGTATTTT
cdr3_aa: CASSLALAGPLPQYF
d_call: TRBD2
j_call: TRBJ2-3
v_call: TRBV5-4
clone_size: -

cdr3_nt: TGTGCCAGCAGTGAAGCGACTAGCGGGAGAAAGACCCAGTACTTC
cdr3_aa: CASSEATSGRKTQYF
d_call: TRBD2
j_call: TRBJ2-5
v_call: TRBV2
clone_size: -

cdr3_nt: TGTGCCAGCAGTTATCCAGGCGGTAGCTCTGGAAACACCATATATTTT
cdr3_aa: CASSYPGGSSGNTIYF
d_call: -
j_call: TRBJ1-3
v_call: TRBV6-6
clone_size: -

cdr3_nt: TGTGCTAGTGGTTTGGCGAGACAGGGGGCGTATATCGCTGAAGCTTTCTTT
cdr3_aa: CASGLARQGAYIAEAFF
d_call: TRBD1
j_call: TRBJ1-1
v_call: TRBV12-5
clone_size: -

cdr3_nt: TGTGCCAGCAGCTCACTAGCGGGAGGCGGGCCCGGGGAGCTGTTTTTT
cdr3_aa: CASSSLAGGGPGELFF
d_call: TRBD2
j_call: TRBJ2-2
v_call: TRBV7-3
clone_size: -

cdr3_nt: TGTGCCAGCAGCTTATTGGGTGGGGAGCTGTTTTTT
cdr3_aa: CASSLLGGELFF
d_call: -
j_call: TRBJ2-2
v_call: TRBV7-8
clone_size: -

cdr3_nt: TGTGCCAGCAGCTCGAGTACAGGCACCGGGGAGCTGTTTTTT
cdr3_aa: CASSSSTGTGELFF
d_call: -
j_call: TRBJ2-2
v_call: TRBV7-2
clone_size: -

cdr3_nt: TGTGCCAGCAGCGTAGAAAGGACTGAGCCGGTCTTC
cdr3_aa: CASSVERTEPVF
d_call: -
j_call: TRBJ1-2
v_call: TRBV9
clone_size: -

cdr3_nt: TGTGCCAGCAGCGCCGGAGAAGGCGGTTCGGATACGCAGTATTTT
cdr3_aa: CASSAGEGGSDTQYF
d_call: -
j_call: TRBJ2-3
v_call: TRBV5-8
clone_size: -

cdr3_nt: TGTGCCAGCAGTTACTCGAAACTAGCGGGACCCAATGAGCAGTTCTTC
cdr3_aa: CASSYSKLAGPNEQFF
d_call: TRBD2
j_call: TRBJ2-1
v_call: TRBV6-5
clone_size: -

cdr3_nt: TGTGCCACTTCGAGGTCAGGAGATGAGTCCGGGGCCAACGTCCTGACTTTC
cdr3_aa: CATSRSGDESGANVLTF
d_call: -
j_call: TRBJ2-6
v_call: TRBV27
clone_size: -

cdr3_nt: TGTGCCAGTAGCCCAGACAGTTCCTACGAGCAGTACTTC
cdr3_aa: CASSPDSSYEQYF
d_call: -
j_call: TRBJ2-7
v_call: TRBV19
clone_size: -

cdr3_nt: TGTGCCAGCAGTGAAACACTGAACACTGAAGCTTTCTTT
cdr3_aa: CASSETLNTEAFF
d_call: -
j_call: TRBJ1-1
v_call: TRBV28
clone_size: -

cdr3_nt: TGTGCTAGTGGTTTAGCTAGCGGGAGTGAGACCCAGTACTTC
cdr3_aa: CASGLASGSETQYF
d_call: TRBD2
j_call: TRBJ2-5
v_call: TRBV12-5
clone_size: -

cdr3_nt: TGTGCCAGCAGCACCAAGACAGATACGCAGTATTTT
cdr3_aa: CASSTKTDTQYF
d_call: -
j_call: TRBJ2-3
v_call: TRBV7-9
clone_size: once

cdr3_nt: TGTGCCAGTCAGCGGACTAGCGCGATTAGGAATGAGCAGTTCTTC
cdr3_aa: CASQRTSAIRNEQFF
d_call: TRBD2
j_call: TRBJ2-1
v_call: TRBV19
clone_size: -

cdr3_nt: TGCGCCAGCAGCTCCCGGGGCGACCCCGGGGAGCTGTTTTTT
cdr3_aa: CASSSRGDPGELFF
d_call: -
j_call: TRBJ2-2
v_call: TRBV5-1
clone_size: -

cdr3_nt: TGTGCCAGCAGTTTTTCTTGGGTATCGGGGGAAGCTTTCTTT
cdr3_aa: CASSFSWVSGEAFF
d_call: -
j_call: TRBJ1-1
v_call: TRBV27
clone_size: -

cdr3_nt: TGTGCCAGCTCGGGGGGCGGGGTTCTTAAAGAGACCCAGTACTTC
cdr3_aa: CASSGGGVLKETQYF
d_call: -
j_call: TRBJ2-5
v_call: TRBV28
clone_size: -

cdr3_nt: TGTGCCTGGTGGGTCCCAGGGTTCCCCTACAATGAGCAGTTCTTC
cdr3_aa: CAWWVPGFPYNEQFF
d_call: -
j_call: TRBJ2-1
v_call: TRBV30
clone_size: -

cdr3_nt: TGTGCCAGCAGAGGGACAGCCTTTTTGAACACCGGGGAGCTGTTTTTT
cdr3_aa: CASRGTAFLNTGELFF
d_call: TRBD1
j_call: TRBJ2-2
v_call: TRBV11-2
clone_size: -

cdr3_nt: TGCGCCAGCAGCATAGAGGGTGATCAGCCCCAGCATTTT
cdr3_aa: CASSIEGDQPQHF
d_call: -
j_call: TRBJ1-5
v_call: TRBV5-1
clone_size: -

cdr3_nt: TGTGCCAGCAGCTTAACGGGGACTAGATCCTACGAGCAGTACTTC
cdr3_aa: CASSLTGTRSYEQYF
d_call: TRBD2
j_call: TRBJ2-7
v_call: TRBV7-2
clone_size: -

cdr3_nt: TGTGCCAGTCGGAGAACCGGGACAGGGTACAATGAGCAGTTCTTC
cdr3_aa: CASRRTGTGYNEQFF
d_call: TRBD1
j_call: TRBJ2-1
v_call: TRBV19
clone_size: few

cdr3_nt: TGCGCCAGCAGCCAAGGTCCGGACAGGTTGAACACTGAAGCTTTCTTT
cdr3_aa: CASSQGPDRLNTEAFF
d_call: TRBD1
j_call: TRBJ1-1
v_call: TRBV4-1
clone_size: few